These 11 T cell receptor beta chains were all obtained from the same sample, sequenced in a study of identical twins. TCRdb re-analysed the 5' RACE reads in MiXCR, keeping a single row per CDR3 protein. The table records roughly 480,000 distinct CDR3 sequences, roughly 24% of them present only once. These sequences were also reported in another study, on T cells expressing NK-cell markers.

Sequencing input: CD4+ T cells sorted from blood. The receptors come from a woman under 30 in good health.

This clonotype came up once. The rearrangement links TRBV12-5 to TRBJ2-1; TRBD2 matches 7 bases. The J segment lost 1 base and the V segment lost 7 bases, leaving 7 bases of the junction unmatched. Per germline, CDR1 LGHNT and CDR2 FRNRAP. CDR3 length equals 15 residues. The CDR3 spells CASARAGFSYNEQFF. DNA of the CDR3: TGTGCTAGTGCTCGAGCGGGGTTTTCCTACAATGAGCAGTTCTTC.

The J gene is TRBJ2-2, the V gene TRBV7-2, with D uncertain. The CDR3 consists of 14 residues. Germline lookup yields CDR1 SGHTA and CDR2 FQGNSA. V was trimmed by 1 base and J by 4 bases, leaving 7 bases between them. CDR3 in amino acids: CASSLGFVTGELFF. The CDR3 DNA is TGTGCCAGCAGCTTAGGCTTCGTCACCGGGGAGCTGTTTTTT.

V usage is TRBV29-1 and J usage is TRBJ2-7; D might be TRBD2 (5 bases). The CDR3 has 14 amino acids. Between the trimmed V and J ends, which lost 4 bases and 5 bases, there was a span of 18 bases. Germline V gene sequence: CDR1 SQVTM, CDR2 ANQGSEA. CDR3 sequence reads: CSVVLRAPRDEQYF. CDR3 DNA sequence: TGCAGCGTTGTCCTCCGGGCCCCGCGGGACGAGCAGTACTTC.

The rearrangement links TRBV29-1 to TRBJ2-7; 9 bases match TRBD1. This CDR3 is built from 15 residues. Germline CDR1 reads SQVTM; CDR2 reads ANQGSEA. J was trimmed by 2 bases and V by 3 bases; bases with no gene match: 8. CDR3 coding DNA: TGCAGCGTTGAGATTGGAGGGGACAGGGCCTACGAGCAGTACTTC. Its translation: CSVEIGGDRAYEQYF.

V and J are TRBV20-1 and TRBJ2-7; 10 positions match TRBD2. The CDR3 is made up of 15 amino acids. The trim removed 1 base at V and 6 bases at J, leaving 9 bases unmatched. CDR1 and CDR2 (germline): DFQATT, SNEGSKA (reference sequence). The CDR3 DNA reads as TGCAGTGCTAGAGGACCGGGACTAGCGTCAGCCGAGCAGTACTTC. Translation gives CSARGPGLASAEQYF.

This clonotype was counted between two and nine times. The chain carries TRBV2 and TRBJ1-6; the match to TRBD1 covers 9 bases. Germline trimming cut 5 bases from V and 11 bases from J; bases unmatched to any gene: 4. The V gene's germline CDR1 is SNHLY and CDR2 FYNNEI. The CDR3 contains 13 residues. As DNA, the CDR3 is TGTGCCAGCAGTCGGACAGGGGCAACACCCCTCCACTTT. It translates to CASSRTGATPLHF.

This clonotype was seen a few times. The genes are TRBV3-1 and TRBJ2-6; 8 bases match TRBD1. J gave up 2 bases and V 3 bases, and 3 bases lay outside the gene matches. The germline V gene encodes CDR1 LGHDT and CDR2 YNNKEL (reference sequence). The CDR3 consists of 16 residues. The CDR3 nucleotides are TGTGCCAGCAGCCAGTCAGGGGGCACTGGGGCCAACGTCCTGACTTTC. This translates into CASSQSGGTGANVLTF.

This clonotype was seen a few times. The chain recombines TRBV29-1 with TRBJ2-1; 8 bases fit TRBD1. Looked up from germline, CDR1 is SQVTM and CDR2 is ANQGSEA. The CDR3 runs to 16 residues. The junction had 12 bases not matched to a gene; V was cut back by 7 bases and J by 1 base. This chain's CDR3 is CSGKGPRDRSYNEQFF. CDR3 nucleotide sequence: TGCAGCGGTAAGGGGCCCCGGGACAGGTCCTACAATGAGCAGTTCTTC.

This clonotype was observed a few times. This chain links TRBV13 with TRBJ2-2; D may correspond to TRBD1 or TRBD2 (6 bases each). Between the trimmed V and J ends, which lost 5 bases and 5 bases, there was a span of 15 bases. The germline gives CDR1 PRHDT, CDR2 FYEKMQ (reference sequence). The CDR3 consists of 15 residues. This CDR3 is CASSKPQGGTGELFF. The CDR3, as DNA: TGTGCCAGCAGCAAACCCCAAGGGGGGACCGGGGAGCTGTTTTTT.

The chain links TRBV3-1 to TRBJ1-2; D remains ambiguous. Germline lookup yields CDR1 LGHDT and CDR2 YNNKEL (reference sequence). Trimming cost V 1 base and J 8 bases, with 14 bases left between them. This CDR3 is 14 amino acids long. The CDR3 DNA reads TGTGCCAGCAGCCAAGGAGACGGCGCGGGAGGCTACACCTTC. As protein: CASSQGDGAGGYTF.

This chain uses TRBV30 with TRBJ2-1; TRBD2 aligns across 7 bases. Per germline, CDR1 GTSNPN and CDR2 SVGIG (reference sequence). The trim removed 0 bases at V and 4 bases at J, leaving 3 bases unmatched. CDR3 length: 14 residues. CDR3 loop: CAWSVKAGYNEQFF. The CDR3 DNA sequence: TGTGCCTGGAGTGTAAAAGCGGGGTACAATGAGCAGTTCTTC.